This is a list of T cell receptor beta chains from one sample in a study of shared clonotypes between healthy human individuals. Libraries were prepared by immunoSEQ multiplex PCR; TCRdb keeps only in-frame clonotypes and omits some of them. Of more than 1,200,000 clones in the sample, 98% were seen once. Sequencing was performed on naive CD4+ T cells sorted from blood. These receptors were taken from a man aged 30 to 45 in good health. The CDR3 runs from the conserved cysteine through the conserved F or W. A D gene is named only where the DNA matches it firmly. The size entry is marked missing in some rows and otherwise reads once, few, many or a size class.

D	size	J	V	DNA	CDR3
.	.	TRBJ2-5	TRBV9	TGTGCCAGCAGCGTAGATGCGGGGCGCCAAGAGACCCAGTACTTC	CASSVDAGRQETQYF
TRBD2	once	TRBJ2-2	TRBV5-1	TGCGCCAGCAGCTTGGCCGGGAAAACAGCGGGAGCCGGGGAGCTGTTTTTT	CASSLAGKTAGAGELFF
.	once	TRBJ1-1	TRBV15	TGTGCCACCAGCGAAGAGGGAAGGGCAGCTTTCTTT	CATSEEGRAAFF
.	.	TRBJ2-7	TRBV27	TGTGCCAGCAGCTTGACGGGGCTCGGCTACGAGCAGTACTTC	CASSLTGLGYEQYF
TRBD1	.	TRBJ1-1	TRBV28	TGTGCCAGCAGAGTGGGACAGGGGAACACTGAAGCTTTCTTT	CASRVGQGNTEAFF
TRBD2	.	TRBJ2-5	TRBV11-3	TGTGCCAGCAGCTTTAGCGGGAGTTTAGGGGAGACCCAGTACTTC	CASSFSGSLGETQYF
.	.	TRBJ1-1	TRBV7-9	TGTGCCAGCAGCTTATTAGGGATGAACACTGAAGCTTTCTTT	CASSLLGMNTEAFF
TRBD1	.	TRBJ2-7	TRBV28	TGTGCCAGCAGCTATCTGGGGAGGGGACAGGGAGGCTCCTACGAGCAGTACTTC	CASSYLGRGQGGSYEQYF
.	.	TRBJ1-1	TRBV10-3	TGTGCCATCAGTGAAAGGGAGAACACTGAAGCTTTCTTT	CAISERENTEAFF
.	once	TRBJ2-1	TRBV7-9	TGTGCCAGCAGCTTGTCGGGTCGCAATGAGCAGTTCTTC	CASSLSGRNEQFF
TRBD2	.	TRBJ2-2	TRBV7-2	TGTGCCAGCAGCCGACCGGGGGGATTCCCCACCGGGGAGCTGTTTTTT	CASSRPGGFPTGELFF
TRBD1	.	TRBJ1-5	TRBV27	TGTGCCAGCAGTTTATCGAGGGGACAGGGCAATCAGCCCCAGCATTTT	CASSLSRGQGNQPQHF
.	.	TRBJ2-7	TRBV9	TGTGCCAGCAGCGTAGACGACTCTTCGACGGTCGAGCAGTACTTC	CASSVDDSSTVEQYF
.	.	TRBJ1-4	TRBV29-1	TGCAGCGTTGGTGCAGGGCCTGGAGCGGAAAAACTGTTTTTT	CSVGAGPGAEKLFF
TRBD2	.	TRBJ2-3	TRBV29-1	TGCAGCGTGGCCCGGGGCTCAGCGGGATTCAGGGCATCTAGCACAGATACGCAGTATTTT	CSVARGSAGFRASSTDTQYF
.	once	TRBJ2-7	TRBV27	TGTGCCAGCAGTTTTAGTTTCGGAAGCTACGAGCAGTACTTC	CASSFSFGSYEQYF
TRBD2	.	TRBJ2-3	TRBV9	TGTGCCAGCAGCGAGGGGACTAGCGGGAGGCCGTGGGCAGATACGCAGTATTTT	CASSEGTSGRPWADTQYF
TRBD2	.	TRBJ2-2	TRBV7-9	TGTGCCAGCAGCTTAAATCCATTTAGCGGGAGGAGAACCGGGGAGCTGTTTTTT	CASSLNPFSGRRTGELFF
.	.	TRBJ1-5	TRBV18	TGTGCCAGCTCGGCAGGGCACAATCAGCCCCAGCATTTT	CASSAGHNQPQHF
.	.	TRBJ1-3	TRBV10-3	TGTGCCATCAGTGAGAAAGGAGCAGTCTCTGGAAACACCATATATTTT	CAISEKGAVSGNTIYF
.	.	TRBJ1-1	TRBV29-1	TGCAGCTTATATTCCGGGACATACGCTGAAGCTTTCTTT	CSLYSGTYAEAFF
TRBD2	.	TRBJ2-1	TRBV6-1	TGTGCCAGCACTGGACTAGCGGGTTACAATGAGCAGTTCTTC	CASTGLAGYNEQFF
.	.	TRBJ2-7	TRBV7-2	TGTGCCAGCGGAAGTTCCTACGAGCAGTACTTC	CASGSSYEQYF
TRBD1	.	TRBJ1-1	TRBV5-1	TGCGCCAGCAGCTTTTTTAGTAGGGGGCTCATTGAAGGGACTGAAGCTTTCTTT	CASSFFSRGLIEGTEAFF
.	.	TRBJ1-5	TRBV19	TGTGCCAGTAAGGTGGGGGGCAGTAGCAATCAGCCCCAGCATTTT	CASKVGGSSNQPQHF
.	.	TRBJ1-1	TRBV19	TGTGCCAGTAGTACGACCAGAGCTAACACTGAAGCTTTCTTT	CASSTTRANTEAFF
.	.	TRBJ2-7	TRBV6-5	TGTGCCAGCAGCCCTCTGGGGCTAGAGGGCTACGAGCAGTACTTC	CASSPLGLEGYEQYF
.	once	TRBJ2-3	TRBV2	TGTGCCAGCAGTAGACTAGCCCCAGGGGAAGATACGCAGTATTTT	CASSRLAPGEDTQYF
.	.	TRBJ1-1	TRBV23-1	TGCGCCAGCAGTCAAAGGGTTGCTTTCTTT	CASSQRVAFF
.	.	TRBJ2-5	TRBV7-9	TGTGCCAGCAGCTTAGTCGAGCAAGAGACCCAGTACTTC	CASSLVEQETQYF
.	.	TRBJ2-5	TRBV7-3	TGTGCCAGCAGCTCCTCCGGGACGGGGCTAGAGACCCAGTACTTC	CASSSSGTGLETQYF
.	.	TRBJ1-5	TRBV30	TGTGCCTGGAGTGTAAGGGGTAGCAATCAGCCCCAGCATTTT	CAWSVRGSNQPQHF
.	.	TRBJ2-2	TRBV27	TGTGCCAGCAGTTTCACACCCCCGAGGCCGACTAGGCGGGGTAACACCGGGGAGCTGTTTTTT	CASSFTPPRPTRRGNTGELFF
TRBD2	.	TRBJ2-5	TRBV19	TGTGCCAGTAGTACTCGGACTAGCGGGAGGACAGGGGAGACCCAGTACTTC	CASSTRTSGRTGETQYF
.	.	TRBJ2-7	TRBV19	TGTGCCAGTAGTCCAGGGACGGACGAGCAGTACTTC	CASSPGTDEQYF
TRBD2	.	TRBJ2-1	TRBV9	TGTGCCAGCAGCTCTCAGACTAGCGGGAATTACAATGAGCAGTTCTTC	CASSSQTSGNYNEQFF
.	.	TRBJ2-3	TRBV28	TGTGCCAGCAGGTCCCCGGAGTATACGCAGTATTTT	CASRSPEYTQYF
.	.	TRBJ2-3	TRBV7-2	TGTGCCAGCAGCTTAGGGGGCGCCAGCACAGATACGCAGTATTTT	CASSLGGASTDTQYF
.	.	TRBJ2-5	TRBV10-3	TGTGCCATGGGCGAGCGGGCTGGTGAGACCCAGTACTTC	CAMGERAGETQYF
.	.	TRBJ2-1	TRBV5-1	TGCGCCAGCAGCTTGGAAGTAACATTATACAATGAGCAGTTCTTC	CASSLEVTLYNEQFF
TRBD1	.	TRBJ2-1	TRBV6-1	TGTGCCAGCGAACCTGGACAGGCGAACAATGAGCAGTTCTTC	CASEPGQANNEQFF
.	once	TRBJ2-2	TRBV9	TGTGCCAGCAGCAAGGGGGGACGCCAGTACCACGGGGAGCTGTTTTTT	CASSKGGRQYHGELFF
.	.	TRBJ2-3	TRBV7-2	TGTGCCAGCAGCTTATCCCAAAGTGATACGCAGTATTTT	CASSLSQSDTQYF
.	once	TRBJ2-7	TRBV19	TGTGCCAGCAGTCGAGCGGTTTACTCCTACGAGCAGTACTTC	CASSRAVYSYEQYF
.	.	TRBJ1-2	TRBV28	TGTGCCAGCAGTTTATTGGCAGGGGCGCCTGAGGGCTACACCTTC	CASSLLAGAPEGYTF
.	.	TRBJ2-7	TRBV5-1	TGCGCCAGCAGCTCGCGAACACTGACCTACGAGCAGTACTTC	CASSSRTLTYEQYF
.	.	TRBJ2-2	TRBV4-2	TGTGCCAGCAGCCGGGGGTCGGTTGAGACCGGGGAGCTGTTTTTT	CASSRGSVETGELFF
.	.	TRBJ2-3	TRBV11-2	TGTGCCAGCAGCCCTAGACGAACAGATACGCAGTATTTT	CASSPRRTDTQYF
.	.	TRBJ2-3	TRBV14	TGTGCCAGCACCCCTGGGGATACGCAGTATTTT	CASTPGDTQYF
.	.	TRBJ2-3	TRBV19	TGTGCCAGTAGTATCTCGAGGGTCAGCACAGATACGCAGTATTTT	CASSISRVSTDTQYF
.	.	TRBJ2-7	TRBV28	TGTGCCAGCAGTTTAGATTTGGGGGCGGGGCCCTACGAGCAGTACTTC	CASSLDLGAGPYEQYF
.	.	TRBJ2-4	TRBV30	TGTGCCTGGAGTGTAGGGCAAGCCGGGAACATTCAGTACTTC	CAWSVGQAGNIQYF
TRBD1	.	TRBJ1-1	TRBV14	TGTGCCAGCAGCCGGGACAGGACCACTGAAGCTTTCTTT	CASSRDRTTEAFF
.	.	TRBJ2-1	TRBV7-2	TGTGCCAGCAGGGGTACGGGAGATCTCGGTGAGCAGTTCTTC	CASRGTGDLGEQFF
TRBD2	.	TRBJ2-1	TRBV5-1	TGCGCCAGCAGCTTTGGGACTAGCGGCTTAGGGCAGTTCTTC	CASSFGTSGLGQFF